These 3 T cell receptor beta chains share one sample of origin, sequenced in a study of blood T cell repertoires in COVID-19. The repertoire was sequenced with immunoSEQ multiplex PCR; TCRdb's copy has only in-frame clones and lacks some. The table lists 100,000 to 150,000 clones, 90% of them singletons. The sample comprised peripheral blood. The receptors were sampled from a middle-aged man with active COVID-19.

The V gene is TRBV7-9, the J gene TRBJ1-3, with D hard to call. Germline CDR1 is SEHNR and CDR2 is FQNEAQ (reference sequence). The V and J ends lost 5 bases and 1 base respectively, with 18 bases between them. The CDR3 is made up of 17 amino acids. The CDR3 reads CASSNPRGTLSGNTIYF. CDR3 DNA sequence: TGTGCCAGCAGCAATCCCCGGGGAACTCTTTCTGGAAACACCATATATTTT.

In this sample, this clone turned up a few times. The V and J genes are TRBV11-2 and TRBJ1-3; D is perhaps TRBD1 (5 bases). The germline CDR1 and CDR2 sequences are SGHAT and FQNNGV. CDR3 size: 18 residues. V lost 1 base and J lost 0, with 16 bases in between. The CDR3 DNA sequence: TGTGCCAGCAGCTTAGTGGCGGGACTGACCAGCTCTGGAAACACCATATATTTT. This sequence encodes CASSLVAGLTSSGNTIYF. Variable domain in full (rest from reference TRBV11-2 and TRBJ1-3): EAGVAQSPRYKIIEKRQSVAFWCNPISGHATLYWYQQILGQGPKLLIQFQNNGVVDDSQLPKDRFSAERLKGVDSTLKIQPAKLEDSAVYLCASSLVAGLTSSGNTIYFGEGSWLTVV.

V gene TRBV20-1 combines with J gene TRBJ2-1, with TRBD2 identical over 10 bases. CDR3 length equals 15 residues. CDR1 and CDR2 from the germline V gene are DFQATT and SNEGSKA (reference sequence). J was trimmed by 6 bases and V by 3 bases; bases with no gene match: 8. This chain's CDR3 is CSASSTGLASNEQFF. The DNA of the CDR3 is TGCAGTGCTAGTTCCACGGGACTAGCGAGCAATGAGCAGTTCTTC.